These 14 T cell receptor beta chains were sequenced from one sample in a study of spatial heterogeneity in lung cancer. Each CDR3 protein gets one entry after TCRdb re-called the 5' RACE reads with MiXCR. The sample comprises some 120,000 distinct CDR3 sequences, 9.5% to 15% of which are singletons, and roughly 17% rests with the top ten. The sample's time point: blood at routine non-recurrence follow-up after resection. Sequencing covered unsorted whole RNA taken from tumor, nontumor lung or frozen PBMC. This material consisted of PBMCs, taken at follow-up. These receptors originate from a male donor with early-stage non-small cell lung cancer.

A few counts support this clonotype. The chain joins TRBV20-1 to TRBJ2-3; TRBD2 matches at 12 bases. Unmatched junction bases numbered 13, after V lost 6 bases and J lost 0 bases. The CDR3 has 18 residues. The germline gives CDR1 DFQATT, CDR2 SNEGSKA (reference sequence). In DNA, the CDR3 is TGCAGTGCCAGACCTCGACTAGCGGGGGACCCTAGCACAGATACGCAGTATTTT. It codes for CSARPRLAGDPSTDTQYF.

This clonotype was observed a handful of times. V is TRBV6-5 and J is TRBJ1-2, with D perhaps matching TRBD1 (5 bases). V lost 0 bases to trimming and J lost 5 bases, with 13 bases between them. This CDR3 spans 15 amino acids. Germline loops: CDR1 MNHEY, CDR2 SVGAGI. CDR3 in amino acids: CASSYSRQRPYGYTF. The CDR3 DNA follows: TGTGCCAGCAGTTACTCAAGACAGCGCCCTTATGGCTACACCTTC.

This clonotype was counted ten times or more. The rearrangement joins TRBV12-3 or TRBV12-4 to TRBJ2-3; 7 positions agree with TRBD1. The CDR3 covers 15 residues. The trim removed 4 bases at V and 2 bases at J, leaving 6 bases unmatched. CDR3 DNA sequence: TGTGCCAGCAGTTCCGCCGGGACAGCCACAGATACGCAGTATTTT. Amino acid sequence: CASSSAGTATDTQYF.

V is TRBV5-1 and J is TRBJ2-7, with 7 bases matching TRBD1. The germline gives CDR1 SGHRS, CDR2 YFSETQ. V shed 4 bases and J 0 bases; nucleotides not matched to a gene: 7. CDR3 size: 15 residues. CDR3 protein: CASSPDRQHSYEQYF. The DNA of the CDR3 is TGCGCCAGCAGCCCGGACAGGCAACACTCCTACGAGCAGTACTTC.

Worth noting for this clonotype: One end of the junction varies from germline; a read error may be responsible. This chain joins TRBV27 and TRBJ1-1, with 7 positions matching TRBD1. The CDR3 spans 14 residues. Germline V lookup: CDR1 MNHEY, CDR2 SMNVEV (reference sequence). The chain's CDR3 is CTSRQRGPNTEAFF. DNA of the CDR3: TGCACCAGCAGACAAAGGGGGCCGAACACTGAAGCTTTCTTT.

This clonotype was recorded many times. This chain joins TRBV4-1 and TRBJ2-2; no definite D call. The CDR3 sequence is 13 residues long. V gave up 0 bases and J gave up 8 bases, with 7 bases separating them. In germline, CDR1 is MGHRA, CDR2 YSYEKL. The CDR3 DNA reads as TGCGCCAGCAGCCAAGATCGAATAGGGGAGCTGTTTTTT. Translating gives CASSQDRIGELFF.

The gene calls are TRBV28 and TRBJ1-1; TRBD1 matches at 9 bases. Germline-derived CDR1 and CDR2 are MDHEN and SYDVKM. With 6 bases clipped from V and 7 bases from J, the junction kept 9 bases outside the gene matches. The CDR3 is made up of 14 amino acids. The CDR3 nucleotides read TGTGCCAGCAGGGTTGGGACAGGGTTGTATGAAGCTTTCTTT. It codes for CASRVGTGLYEAFF.

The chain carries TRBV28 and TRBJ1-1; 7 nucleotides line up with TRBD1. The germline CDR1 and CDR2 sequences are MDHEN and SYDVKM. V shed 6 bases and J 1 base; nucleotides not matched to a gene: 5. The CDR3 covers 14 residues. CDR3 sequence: CASREQGPNTEAFF. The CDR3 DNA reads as TGTGCCAGCAGGGAACAGGGGCCGAACACTGAAGCTTTCTTT. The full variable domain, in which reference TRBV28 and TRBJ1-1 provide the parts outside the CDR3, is DVKVTQSSRYLVKRTGEKVFLECVQDMDHENMFWYRQDPGLGLRLIYFSYDVKMKEKGDIPEGYSVSREKKERFSLILESASTNQTSMYLCASREQGPNTEAFFGQGTRLTVV.

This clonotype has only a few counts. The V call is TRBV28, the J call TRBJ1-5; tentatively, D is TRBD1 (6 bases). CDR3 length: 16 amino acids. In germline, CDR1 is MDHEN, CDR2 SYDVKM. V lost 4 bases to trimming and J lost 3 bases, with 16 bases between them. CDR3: CASSSNRAGYNQPQHF. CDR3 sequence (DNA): TGTGCCAGCAGTTCTAACAGGGCGGGATACAATCAGCCCCAGCATTTT.

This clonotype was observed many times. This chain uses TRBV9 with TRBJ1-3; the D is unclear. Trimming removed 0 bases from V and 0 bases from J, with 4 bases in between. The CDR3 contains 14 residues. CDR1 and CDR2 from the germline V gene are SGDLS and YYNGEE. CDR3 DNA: TGTGCCAGCAGCGTAGAGATCTCTGGAAACACCATATATTTT. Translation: CASSVEISGNTIYF.

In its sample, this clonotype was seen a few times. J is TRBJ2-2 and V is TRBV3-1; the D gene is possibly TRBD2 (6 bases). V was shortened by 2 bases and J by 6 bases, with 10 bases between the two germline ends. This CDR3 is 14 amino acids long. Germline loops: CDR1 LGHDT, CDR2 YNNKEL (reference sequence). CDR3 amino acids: CASSQREEAGELFF. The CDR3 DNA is TGTGCCAGCAGCCAAAGGGAGGAAGCCGGGGAGCTGTTTTTT. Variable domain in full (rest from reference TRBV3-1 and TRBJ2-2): DTAVSQTPKYLVTQMGNDKSIKCEQNLGHDTMYWYKQDSKKFLKIMFSYNNKELIINETVPNRFSPKSPDKAHLNLHINSLELGDSAVYFCASSQREEAGELFFGEGSRLTVL.

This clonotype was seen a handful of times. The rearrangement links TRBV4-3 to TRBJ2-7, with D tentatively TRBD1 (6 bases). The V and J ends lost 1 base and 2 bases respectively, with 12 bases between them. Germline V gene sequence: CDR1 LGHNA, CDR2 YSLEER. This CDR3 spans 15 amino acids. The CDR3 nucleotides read TGCGCCAGCAGCCAAGGAAAAGGACAGACCTACGAGCAGTACTTC. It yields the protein CASSQGKGQTYEQYF.

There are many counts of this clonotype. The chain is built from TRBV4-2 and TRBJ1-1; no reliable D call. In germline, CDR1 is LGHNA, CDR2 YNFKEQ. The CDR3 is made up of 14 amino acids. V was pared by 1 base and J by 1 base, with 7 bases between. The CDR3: CASSQGQANTEAFF. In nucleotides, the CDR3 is TGTGCCAGCAGCCAAGGGCAGGCGAACACTGAAGCTTTCTTT.

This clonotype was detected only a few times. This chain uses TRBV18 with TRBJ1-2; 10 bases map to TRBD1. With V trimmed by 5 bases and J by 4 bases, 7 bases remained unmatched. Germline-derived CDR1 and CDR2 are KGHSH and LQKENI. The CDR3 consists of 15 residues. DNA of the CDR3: TGTGCCAGCTCAGCGGGACAGGGGATTGGCTATGGCTACACCTTC. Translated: CASSAGQGIGYGYTF.